The 11 T cell receptor beta chains below were found in one sample sequenced in a study of T cells in Graves' hyperthyroidism and ophthalmopathy. The CDR3 regions of TCR beta were amplified from RNA transcripts. A first-round RT-PCR of the TCR CDR3 used the HTBI primer set. TCRdb ran MiXCR on the multiplex PCR reads and lists one entry per CDR3 protein. The sample yields fewer than 350,000 distinct CDR3 sequences, roughly 20% seen once. Specimen: blood. The receptors were gathered from a woman in her forties with Graves' ophthalmopathy.

The count of this clonotype is one. At one end the junction does not follow the germline gene, possibly because of a read error. V is TRBV6-1 and J is TRBJ1-5; D gene uncertain. This CDR3 has 14 amino acids. Germline lookup yields CDR1 MNHNS and CDR2 SASEGT. The CDR3 DNA reads as TGTGCCAGCAGTAAGGTCAGTAAAAATCAGCCCCAGCTTTTT. Its protein is CASSKVSKNQPQLF.

The rearrangement joins TRBV20-1 to TRBJ2-5; 8 nucleotides line up with TRBD2. Germline loops: CDR1 DFQATT, CDR2 SNEGSKA (reference sequence). Unmatched junction bases numbered 11, after V lost 6 bases and J lost 5 bases. The CDR3 consists of 14 residues. The DNA of the CDR3 is TGCAGTGCCCACCGACGCGGGAGGCTGGAGACCCAGTACTTC. This sequence encodes CSAHRRGRLETQYF.

Only a few counts were recorded for this clonotype. V usage is TRBV6-1 and J usage is TRBJ1-2, with D uncertain. Trimming removed 5 bases at V and 0 bases at J, with 13 bases between. Germline CDR1 reads MNHNS; CDR2 reads SASEGT. This CDR3 spans 15 amino acids. As DNA, the CDR3 is TGTGCCAGCAGTAAACACAGCGGAGCTAACTATGGCTACACCTTC. The encoded protein is CASSKHSGANYGYTF.

This clonotype has ten or more counts. V and J are TRBV6-2 or TRBV6-3 and TRBJ1-5; possibly TRBD1 for D (6 bases). CDR3 length equals 15 residues. Germline V gene lookup returns CDR1 MNHEY and CDR2 SVGEGT. With 2 bases removed from V and 3 bases from J, the gap between germline ends came to 11 bases. The CDR3 region has the DNA TGTGCCAGCAGTTACACTACAGGGACCAATCAGCCCCAGCATTTT. Translated: CASSYTTGTNQPQHF.

The table lists this clonotype with many counts. The rearrangement joins TRBV6-2 or TRBV6-3 to TRBJ1-5; no clear D gene. CDR1 and CDR2 (germline): MNHEY, SVGEGT. The V end lost 0 bases, the J end lost 6 bases, and 9 bases lay between the germline ends. The length of the CDR3 is 14 residues. The CDR3 spells CASSYSTLRQPQHF. For the CDR3, the DNA is TGTGCCAGCAGTTACTCGACCCTTCGTCAGCCCCAGCATTTT.

In this sample, this clonotype turned up many times. The J gene is TRBJ1-1, the V gene TRBV6-5; 9 bases line up with TRBD1. V was pared by 2 bases and J by 10 bases, with 5 bases of the junction left unmatched. Germline V lookup: CDR1 MNHEY, CDR2 SVGAGI. This CDR3 is built from 13 residues. CDR3 bases: TGTGCCAGCAGTTACCTATCGACAGGGGGAGCTTTCTTT. It codes for CASSYLSTGGAFF.

This clonotype appeared many times. The chain links TRBV6-5 to TRBJ2-2, with D possibly matching TRBD1 (6 bases). Trimming shortened V by 1 base and J by 7 bases, and 16 bases separated the two germline ends. Germline assignment: CDR1 MNHEY and CDR2 SVGAGI. The CDR3 runs 16 residues. The CDR3 loop is CASSYLDQGTSGELFF. The CDR3 nucleotides read TGTGCCAGCAGTTACTTGGACCAGGGGACCAGCGGGGAGCTGTTTTTT.

V gene TRBV7-2 combines with J gene TRBJ2-5; a weak D match, TRBD1 (5 bases). V lost 5 bases to trimming and J lost 3 bases, with 16 bases between them. Germline V gene lookup returns CDR1 SGHTA and CDR2 FQGNSA. CDR3 length: 15 amino acids. The CDR3 nucleotides read TGTGCCAGCAGCCAGGGCTGGGTCGGAGAAGAGACCCAGTACTTC. Translated: CASSQGWVGEETQYF.

In this sample, this clonotype turned up many times. This chain connects TRBV6-5 to TRBJ2-2; D remains unclear. Germline V gene lookup returns CDR1 MNHEY and CDR2 SVGAGI. This CDR3 comprises 13 residues. Trimming removed 5 bases at V and 5 bases at J, with 9 bases between. DNA of the CDR3: TGTGCCAGCAGTCCAGACGAAACCGGGGAGCTGTTTTTT. It encodes CASSPDETGELFF.

This clonotype was counted many times. This chain joins TRBV6-5 and TRBJ1-3; D gene unclear. The CDR3 is 14 amino acids. V lost 6 bases and J lost 0, with 9 bases in between. CDR1 is MNHEY and CDR2 is SVGAGI in the germline V gene. In DNA, the CDR3 is TGTGCCAGCAGCTCCCTAAACTCTGGAAACACCATATATTTT. Encoded protein: CASSSLNSGNTIYF.

This clonotype was seen at least ten times. V usage is TRBV6-1 and J usage is TRBJ1-6; 7 bases are shared with TRBD1. The CDR3 spans 13 residues. V shed 6 bases, J shed 10 bases, and the junction held 6 bases outside the gene matches. Per germline, CDR1 MNHNS and CDR2 SASEGT. CDR3 coding DNA: TGTGCCAGCAGGCTAGACAGGGACTCACCCCTCCACTTT. Amino acids: CASRLDRDSPLHF.